The following is a T cell receptor (beta chain) sequence with its context. Clones were sequenced by immunoSEQ multiplex PCR, and TCRdb holds only the in-frame ones, with some missing. The table has 200,000 or so clones, approximately 84% seen once. The CDR3 is 14 amino acids. Trimming pared 3 bases from V and 1 base from J, leaving 9 bases between. CDR1 and CDR2 from the germline V gene are GTSNPN and SVGIG (reference sequence). The sample is drawn from a study of blood T cell repertoires in COVID-19. The sequenced sample consisted of peripheral blood. The chain joins TRBV30 to TRBJ2-2, with D possibly matching TRBD2 (6 bases). The receptor was derived from a human donor with acute or convalescent COVID-19. The donor label of this sample is uncertain. CDR3 loop: CAWRVSGNTGELFF. CDR3 sequence (DNA): TGTGCCTGGAGGGTTAGCGGGAACACCGGGGAGCTGTTTTTT. The variable domain in full, completed from reference TRBV30 and TRBJ2-2, reads SQTIHQWPATLVQPVGSPLSLECTVEGTSNPNLYWYRQAAGRGLQLLFYSVGIGQISSEVPQNLSASRPQDRQFILSSKKLLLSDSGFYLCAWRVSGNTGELFFGEGSRLTVL.